The clone carrying this T cell receptor beta chain showed up just a few times. The antigen remains unidentified. This record belongs to a study of identical twins. Whole-study findings and limits: Out-of-frame sharing of TCR alpha in monozygotic twins was underestimated by models.

Germline lookup yields CDR1 SNHLY and CDR2 FYNNEI. J was trimmed by 6 bases and V by 8 bases; bases with no gene match: 14. The CDR3 contains 15 residues. Each cDNA held unique molecular identifiers, and template switching gave it a universal primer site. In TCRdb, the 5' RACE reads were re-called with MiXCR into one record per CDR3 protein. The repertoire has around 650,000 distinct CDR3 sequences, 7.1% of them found once; the top ten carry less than 2%. These same records also appear under a second study, on yellow fever vaccine responses in identical twins.

The chain is built from TRBV2 and TRBJ2-7, with 9 bases lining up with TRBD2. Material for sequencing was PBMCs. The receptor's source is a woman aged 18-29 years in good health. CDR3 bases: TGTGCCAGCGAGACCCCAAGCGGGAGGCCACCCGAGCAGTACTTC. This codes for CASETPSGRPPEQYF.